The 19 T cell receptor beta chains listed next were all sequenced from one sample in a study of regulatory T cells in long-lasting Graves disease. Construction of TCR beta libraries relied on iRepertoire HTBI primers and on Arm-PCR targeting CDR3 regions. One entry per CDR3 protein, called by TCRdb with MiXCR from the multiplex PCR reads. The data contain fewer than 400,000 distinct CDR3 sequences, about 18% of them singletons. Specified time point: newly diagnosed GD, antithyroid drugs for less than 3 months. After RNA was extracted from PBMCs, the TCR library was made from it. Sequenced material: peripheral blood mononuclear cells (PBMCs), taken at new diagnosis, from a patient treated with antithyroid drugs. Every receptor here comes from a female donor with Graves disease.

This clonotype was found a few times. The chain has TRBV12-3 or TRBV12-4 and TRBJ2-5, with D possibly TRBD2 on 5 matching bases. The J call may be mistaken, given a closer DNA end match to TRBJ2-1. This CDR3 is built from 14 residues. CDR3 DNA: TGTGCCAGCAGTTTAAGGGTAGCGTACAATGAGCAGTTCTTC. Translated: CASSLRVAYNEQFF.

The table lists this clonotype with many counts. The rearrangement uses TRBV12-3 or TRBV12-4 and TRBJ2-5; D unclear. V was clipped by 6 bases and J by 4 bases, with 21 bases between them. This CDR3 comprises 16 residues. CDR3 DNA sequence: TGTGCCAGCAGGCCGGCAGCCGCCGCCCTCGGAGAGACCCAGTACTTC. As protein: CASRPAAAALGETQYF.

The table lists this clonotype with many counts. The junction and the germline gene differ at one end; a read error may be behind it. The genes are TRBV5-1 and TRBJ2-5, with D perhaps TRBD2 (5 bases). Germline CDR1 reads SGHRS; CDR2 reads YFSETQ. The CDR3 has 14 amino acids. This CDR3 reads CASSLRGGEETQYF. The CDR3 DNA reads TGTGCCAGCAGCTTGCGTGGAGGCGAGGAGACCCAGTACTTC.

In its sample, this clonotype was seen many times. V usage is TRBV3-1 and J usage is TRBJ1-1; D is undetermined. Germline CDR1 and CDR2: LGHDT and YNNKEL (reference sequence). Trimming took off 5 bases at V and 6 bases at J, with 13 bases between the two ends. This CDR3 has 13 residues. For the CDR3, the DNA is TGTGCCAGCAGCTTGCGGGGTTCATCTGAAGCTTTCTTT. The encoded protein is CASSLRGSSEAFF. Based on the CDR3 plus reference TRBV3-1 and TRBJ1-1, the full variable domain is DTAVSQTPKYLVTQMGNDKSIKCEQNLGHDTMYWYKQDSKKFLKIMFSYNNKELIINETVPNRFSPKSPDKAHLNLHINSLELGDSAVYFCASSLRGSSEAFFGQGTRLTVV.

The chain links TRBV20-1 to TRBJ2-2; D gene ambiguous. Germline V CDR1 and CDR2: DFQATT, SNEGSKA (reference sequence). The CDR3 has 15 amino acids. Trimming removed 3 bases at V and 0 bases at J, with 11 bases between. CDR3 residues: CSASDTAPNTGELFF. The CDR3 DNA follows: TGCAGTGCTAGTGATACTGCCCCGAACACCGGGGAGCTGTTTTTT.

The rearrangement joins TRBV6-1 to TRBJ2-7, with D maybe TRBD2 (5 bases). The CDR3 has 15 residues. V was trimmed by 6 bases and J by 5 bases, leaving 20 bases between them. Germline V gene sequence: CDR1 MNHNS, CDR2 SASEGT. The CDR3 DNA is TGTGCCAGCAGCCTTGGCCTCCTCGAGGGCGACGAGCAGTACTTC. Protein: CASSLGLLEGDEQYF.

This clonotype has ten or more counts. The V and J genes are TRBV3-1 and TRBJ2-7; D is perhaps TRBD1 or TRBD2 (6 bases each). CDR3 length equals 15 residues. The germline gives CDR1 LGHDT, CDR2 YNNKEL (reference sequence). V was clipped by 4 bases and J by 4 bases, with 17 bases between them. The CDR3 reads CASSLRGGRGYEQYF. The DNA for the CDR3 is TGTGCCAGCAGCCTGCGAGGGGGGCGAGGTTACGAGCAGTACTTC.

This clonotype was seen at least ten times. The rearrangement uses TRBV12-3 or TRBV12-4 and TRBJ1-1; tentative D call: TRBD1 (6 bases). The length of the CDR3 is 13 residues. V was trimmed by 6 bases and J by 4 bases, leaving 12 bases between them. This chain's CDR3 is CASRVGGGTEAFF. In DNA form, the CDR3 reads TGTGCCAGCAGGGTCGGGGGCGGCACTGAAGCTTTCTTT.

This clonotype was seen ten or more times. The V and J genes are TRBV29-1 and TRBJ2-2, with D unresolved. Between the trimmed V and J ends, which lost 4 bases and 7 bases, there was a span of 4 bases. CDR1 is SQVTM and CDR2 is ANQGSEA in the germline V gene. CDR3 length: 10 amino acids. The CDR3 DNA reads as TGCAGCGTTGTTGACGGGGAGCTGTTTTTT. This sequence encodes CSVVDGELFF.

This clonotype was detected ten times or more. The chain recombines TRBV19 with TRBJ2-1; no definite D call. CDR1 LNHDA and CDR2 SQIVND come from the germline V gene (reference sequence). V lost 5 bases, J lost 5 bases, and 10 bases lay in between. This CDR3 contains 13 residues. The CDR3 loop reads CASSLYGNNEQFF. CDR3 nucleotides: TGTGCCAGTAGTTTATACGGAAACAATGAGCAGTTCTTC.

The chain employs TRBV7-9 and TRBJ1-2; D unclear. V shed 5 bases and J shed 2 bases, with 9 bases lying between them. Per the germline V gene, CDR1 is SEHNR and CDR2 is FQNEAQ (reference sequence). The CDR3 extends over 13 amino acids. CDR3 protein: CASSREGNYGYTF. In DNA form, the CDR3 reads TGTGCCAGCAGCCGTGAGGGAAACTATGGCTACACCTTC.

Ten or more counts support this clonotype. The genes are TRBV11-2 and TRBJ2-7; 8 bases line up with TRBD1. CDR1 and CDR2 (germline): SGHAT, FQNNGV. V trimming: 3 bases; J trimming: 6 bases; junction bases outside the gene matches: 4. CDR3 length: 13 amino acids. In nucleotides, the CDR3 is TGTGCCAGCAGCTTGGGACAGGAAGGCGAGCAGTACTTC. Amino acids: CASSLGQEGEQYF.

This clonotype was observed many times. V is TRBV2 and J is TRBJ2-1; 8 nucleotides match TRBD2. Trimming at V came to 4 bases and at J to 4 bases, leaving 3 bases not matched to a gene. There are 14 residues in the CDR3. The germline V gene has CDR1 SNHLY and CDR2 FYNNEI. The CDR3 loop is CASSVSGIYNEQFF. The CDR3 DNA sequence: TGTGCCAGCAGTGTTAGCGGGATTTACAATGAGCAGTTCTTC.

Many counts were recorded for this clonotype. The V gene is TRBV7-2, the J gene TRBJ2-3; D uncertain. The CDR3 length is 14 residues. Deletions cut 2 bases from V and 5 bases from J, with 11 bases between. Germline V gene lookup returns CDR1 SGHTA and CDR2 FQGNSA. CDR3 bases: TGTGCCAGCAGCTTACAAGTTTACGGAGATACGCAGTATTTT. It encodes CASSLQVYGDTQYF.

About this clonotype itself: One end of the junction is discordant with germline, which a read error may explain. V usage is TRBV7-7 and J usage is TRBJ2-5; 9 bases match TRBD1. There are 16 residues in the CDR3. Germline CDR1 is SSHAT and CDR2 is FNYEAQ (reference sequence). CDR3 nucleotides: TGTGCTAGCAGCGCGGGACCCGGGACAGGGAACGAGCCCCAGTACTTC. Translated: CASSAGPGTGNEPQYF.

Many counts were recorded for this clonotype. The rearrangement joins TRBV2 to TRBJ1-1, with TRBD1 matching 7 bases. The CDR3 has 14 amino acids. After removal of 1 base from V and 1 base from J, the junction contained 0 bases not matched to a gene. Germline lookup yields CDR1 SNHLY and CDR2 FYNNEI. CDR3 sequence reads: CASSEGQGNTEAFF. The CDR3 nucleotides read TGTGCCAGCAGTGAAGGACAGGGGAACACTGAAGCTTTCTTT.

Only a few counts were recorded for this clonotype. The chain is built from TRBV15 and TRBJ2-1; 7 nucleotides line up with TRBD1. V was clipped by 5 bases and J by 5 bases; unmatched bases: 12. In germline, CDR1 is LNHNV, CDR2 YYDKDF (reference sequence). The CDR3 covers 16 residues. CDR3 DNA: TGTGCCACCAGCCTCCCCATAGGCAGGGGGAACAATGAGCAGTTCTTC. Translation: CATSLPIGRGNNEQFF.

This clonotype was seen at least ten times. V usage is TRBV15 and J usage is TRBJ2-3; D gene unclear. In germline, CDR1 is LNHNV, CDR2 YYDKDF (reference sequence). V was cut by 5 bases and J by 7 bases, with 10 bases left in between. The length of the CDR3 is 12 residues. The CDR3 is CATSLESHTQYF. In DNA, the CDR3 is TGTGCCACCAGCCTAGAGTCCCATACGCAGTATTTT.

The CDR3 is CASSQERGDGNSPLHF. CDR3 nucleotide sequence: TGCGCCAGCAGCCAAGAAAGGGGCGACGGGAATTCACCCCTCCACTTT. The V call is TRBV4-1, the J call TRBJ1-6, with D tentatively TRBD1 (5 bases). The germline V and J ends were trimmed by 0 bases and 7 bases, with 13 bases remaining between them. Per the germline V gene, CDR1 is MGHRA and CDR2 is YSYEKL. The CDR3 consists of 16 residues.